The rows below give T cell receptor beta chains drawn from one sample of a study of blood T cells in healthy people across ages. MiXCR, applied by TCRdb to the 5' RACE reads, yields one record per CDR3 protein. The top ten clones hold roughly 14% of a sample with 950,000 to 1,200,000 distinct CDR3 sequences, about two fifths of them seen once. The sequenced sample consisted of blood. Receptors were obtained from a man aged 18 to 29 in good health. The CDR3 runs from the conserved cysteine through the conserved F or W. D genes are given only for firm matches. Part of the rows lack a size; the others show once, few, many or a class for expanded clones.

NA | TRBJ2-5 | TRBV3-1 | NA | TGTGCCAGCAGCCAAGCTGCGGAGACCCAGTACTTC | CASSQAAETQYF
TRBD1 | TRBJ2-3 | TRBV5-1 | NA | TGCGTCAGCAGCTTCGGGGACAGGGGGCGAGATACGCAGTATTTT | CVSSFGDRGRDTQYF
NA | TRBJ2-1 | TRBV20-1 | many | TGCAGTGCTAGAGAAGGGAGGCCGGGGCAGTTCTTC | CSAREGRPGQFF
NA | TRBJ1-2 | TRBV6-5 | NA | TGTGCCAGCAGTTACTCGAGGGCTTATGGCTACACCTTC | CASSYSRAYGYTF
NA | TRBJ1-5 | TRBV30 | few | TGTGCCTGGAGTGTGTGGGGGCGCAATCAGCCCCAGCATTTT | CAWSVWGRNQPQHF
NA | TRBJ1-2 | TRBV3-1 | NA | TGTGCCAGCAGCCGTACGACTCGTGACGGCCACACCTTC | CASSRTTRDGHTF
NA | TRBJ2-3 | TRBV20-1 | NA | TGCAGTGATGTTAGGGGGGCGGGAGATACGCAGTATTTT | CSDVRGAGDTQYF
TRBD1 | TRBJ2-2 | TRBV10-3 | few | TGTGCCATCAAACGACAGGGTATAACGGACACCGGGGAGCTGTTTTTT | CAIKRQGITDTGELFF
TRBD1 | TRBJ1-2 | TRBV28 | few | TGTGCCAGCAGTTTAGGGACAGGGGAGTTTCACACCTTC | CASSLGTGEFHTF
NA | TRBJ1-2 | TRBV2 | few | TGTGCCAGCAGTGTAATTAACAGTAACTATGGCTACACCTTC | CASSVINSNYGYTF
TRBD1 | TRBJ2-6 | TRBV20-1 | few | TGCAGTGCTCCAATCTGGGGACAGCCCTCTGGGGCCAACGTCCTGACTTTC | CSAPIWGQPSGANVLTF
TRBD1 | TRBJ2-1 | TRBV5-1 | NA | TGCGCCAGCAGCTTGGTAGGGACAGGGGTCCACAATGAGCAGTTCTTC | CASSLVGTGVHNEQFF
TRBD2 | TRBJ2-3 | TRBV6-2/TRBV6-3 | NA | TGTGCCAGCAGTTACCCCCGGGGGGTCTTCACAGATACGCAGTATTTT | CASSYPRGVFTDTQYF
NA | TRBJ2-3 | TRBV15 | NA | TGTGCCACCAGCAGTAACGGGTTCCGAGGGGCAGATACGCAGTATTTT | CATSSNGFRGADTQYF